This is a list of T cell receptor beta chains from one sample in a study of blood T cell repertoires in COVID-19. TCRdb's copy holds only in-frame clones and misses some; the assay was immunoSEQ multiplex PCR. This repertoire shows 53,000 or so clones, 77% found once; its top ten account for 35% to 55%. The material sequenced was peripheral blood. These receptors were collected from an older man with active or convalescent COVID-19. The CDR3 runs from the conserved cysteine through the conserved F or W. The size entry is marked missing in some rows and otherwise reads once, few, many or a size class.

v_gene: TRBV5-1
abundance: NA
j_gene: TRBJ2-7
CDR3aa: CASSSSGAGGPHEQYF

v_gene: TRBV3-1/TRBV3-2
abundance: NA
j_gene: TRBJ1-6
CDR3aa: CASSQAVGDSPLHF

v_gene: TRBV7-9
abundance: NA
j_gene: TRBJ1-1
CDR3aa: CASSPQGVRTEAFF

v_gene: TRBV11-3
abundance: few
j_gene: TRBJ2-7
CDR3aa: CASSLLGLAANYEQYF

v_gene: TRBV7-9
abundance: NA
j_gene: TRBJ2-7
CDR3aa: CASSLARGQSYEQYF

v_gene: TRBV3-1/TRBV3-2
abundance: NA
j_gene: TRBJ1-3
CDR3aa: CASSQAVTSGNTIYF

v_gene: TRBV6-5
abundance: NA
j_gene: TRBJ1-1
CDR3aa: CASRRTGEVTEAFF

v_gene: TRBV30
abundance: NA
j_gene: TRBJ1-2
CDR3aa: CAWTGTALGYTF

v_gene: TRBV7-9
abundance: NA
j_gene: TRBJ2-3
CDR3aa: CASSLGQRGGDTQYF

v_gene: TRBV7-3
abundance: NA
j_gene: TRBJ1-2
CDR3aa: CASSSDRVGYTF

v_gene: TRBV9
abundance: NA
j_gene: TRBJ1-4
CDR3aa: CASSPQWGAAGEKLFF

v_gene: TRBV7-3
abundance: NA
j_gene: TRBJ2-7
CDR3aa: CASSLTGTSHEQYF

v_gene: TRBV7-2
abundance: NA
j_gene: TRBJ1-6
CDR3aa: CASSLASFNSGSSPLHF

v_gene: TRBV7-3
abundance: NA
j_gene: TRBJ1-1
CDR3aa: CASSFSLNTEAFF

v_gene: TRBV30
abundance: few
j_gene: TRBJ1-2
CDR3aa: CAWSGTASAWGNYGYTF

v_gene: TRBV5-6
abundance: NA
j_gene: TRBJ1-3
CDR3aa: CASSFGRTSSGNTIYF

v_gene: TRBV5-4
abundance: large
j_gene: TRBJ2-3
CDR3aa: CASSHNTDTQYF

v_gene: TRBV3-1/TRBV3-2
abundance: NA
j_gene: TRBJ2-7
CDR3aa: CASSLFVGASSYEQYF